This TCR beta chain was captured by sequencing in a study of immune cell composition in non-small cell lung cancer. At the level of the study: Tumours were mainly lung adenocarcinoma or squamous cell carcinoma. Overall study results and limits: Lung adenocarcinomas had lower top 10 clone scores and clonality than squamous tumours.

DNA was extracted from unsorted cell suspensions stored frozen. V lost 6 bases and J lost 6, with 21 bases in between. Germline CDR1 MNHNY, CDR2 SVGAGI (reference sequence). This CDR3 spans 16 amino acids. In regard to this clone: What it binds is unknown.

Profiled with immunoSEQ multiplex PCR; TCRdb holds only in-frame clones, not every one. The sample yields around 9,100 clones, approximately 76% seen once. The chain couples TRBV6-6 to TRBJ1-5; D is possibly TRBD1 (5 bases). This sequence originates from a human donor with non-small cell lung cancer. The sample was lung tumor tissue. For the CDR3, the DNA is TGTGCCAGCAGATGGGCAGGGAGAGACAAGATTCAGCCCCAGCATTTT. This codes for CASRWAGRDKIQPQHF.